These 30 T cell receptor beta chains came from one sample sequenced in a study of tumor and adjacent non-tumor tissue in lung cancer. The library came from three nested PCR rounds adapted from ARM-PCR protocols. A single record per CDR3 protein comes from TCRdb applying MiXCR to the multiplex PCR reads. This sample has about 100,000 distinct CDR3 sequences; less than 75% occur once, and the top ten carry roughly 18%. The template was RNA from unsorted bulk tissue. Distant lung tissue was collected more than 3 cm away from the tumor edge. The sequenced material came from distant non-tumor lung tissue. These receptors all stem from a man aged 25-40 years with non-small cell lung cancer.

With regard to this clonotype: This may be a read error, as it is one base from a much larger clone. In this CDR3 the conserved last residue, phenylalanine or tryptophan, is missing, so a read error is likely. CDR3 sequence reads: CASSPRRGGYSYNEQFS. The CDR3 nucleotides are TGTGCCAGCAGCCCTCGGCGGGGCGGATACTCCTACAATGAGCAGTTCTCC. The chain links TRBV11-2 to TRBJ2-1; a weak D match, TRBD2 (6 bases). Germline values: CDR1 SGHAT, CDR2 FQNNGV. Between the trimmed V and J ends, which lost 5 bases and 0 bases, there was a span of 17 bases. This CDR3 spans 17 amino acids.

Regarding this clonotype: At one of its ends the junction is not consistent with the germline gene, which may arise from a read error. The V gene is TRBV6-5, the J gene TRBJ1-2; 8 bases align to TRBD1. Germline V gives CDR1 MNHEY, CDR2 SVGAGI. The CDR3 is made up of 14 amino acids. CDR3 sequence reads: CASNPTGGSYGYTF. CDR3 DNA sequence: TGCGCCAGCAACCCCACAGGGGGAAGCTATGGCTACACCTTC.

Comment on this clonotype: A read error is likely, as this CDR3 ends without the conserved phenylalanine or tryptophan. In DNA form, the CDR3 reads TGCGCCAGCAGCCATGATCTGCCAGGGGCCATCCAAGAGACCCAGTACGTC. Its protein product is CASSHDLPGAIQETQYV. V usage is TRBV4-3 and J usage is TRBJ2-5; D possibly corresponds to TRBD1 (6 bases). The length of the CDR3 is 17 residues. With 3 bases removed from V and 1 base from J, the gap between germline ends came to 18 bases. Germline CDR1 and CDR2: LGHNA and YSLEER.

About this clonotype itself: The junction differs from germline at one of its ends, possibly a read error. The chain employs TRBV2 and TRBJ2-7; D might be TRBD2 (6 bases). Per the germline V gene, CDR1 is SNHLY and CDR2 is FYNNEI. The CDR3 totals 10 residues. The CDR3 coding sequence is TGTGCTAGCAACGGGGGCGAGCAGTACTTC. It is translated as CASNGGEQYF.

In the case of this clonotype: Possible read error: a much larger clone is one base away. The chain carries TRBV7-9 and TRBJ2-7; D is uncertain. The ends were cut back, 11 bases at V and 1 base at J, with 18 bases in the middle. The CDR3 totals 14 residues. Germline loops: CDR1 SEHNR, CDR2 FQNEAQ (reference sequence). In DNA, the CDR3 is TGTGCCGATGACGGTGATGGCCGGTCCTACGAGCAGTACTTC. Its translation: CADDGDGRSYEQYF.

The genes are TRBV7-6 and TRBJ1-1; D perhaps matches TRBD1 (6 bases). This CDR3 spans 15 amino acids. Germline CDR1 is SGHVS and CDR2 is FNYEAQ. V lost 1 base to trimming and J lost 0 bases, with 9 bases between them. The CDR3 bases are TGTGCCAGCAGCTTAGATCCAGGGGTGAACACTGAAGCTTTCTTT. This translates into CASSLDPGVNTEAFF.

A remark on this clonotype: A much more abundant neighbour one base away suggests this may be a read error. The conserved final phenylalanine or tryptophan is absent from the CDR3, which likely points to a read error. V is TRBV28 and J is TRBJ2-7; TRBD1 is a possible D gene (6 bases). The CDR3 is 14 amino acids. V gave up 6 bases and J gave up 5 bases, with 17 bases separating them. The V gene's germline CDR1 is MDHEN and CDR2 SYDVKM. The CDR3 loop reads CASSQPDRRDEQYL. DNA for the CDR3: TGTGCCAGCAGCCAACCCGACAGGCGCGACGAGCAGTACTTA.

This clonotype showed up just once. Its ends do not fully match the called genes, so a read error is possible. The chain couples TRBV20-1 to TRBJ1-5; the D is unclear. Germline loops: CDR1 DFQATT, CDR2 SNEGSKA (reference sequence). CDR3 length: 14 residues. CDR3 DNA sequence: TGCTGTGCTAGAGATGTACGATACAATCAGCCTAAGCATTTT. Translated: CCARDVRYNQPKHF.

With respect to this clonotype: Possible read error: a much larger clone is one base away. The V call is TRBV6-6, the J call TRBJ2-3; 8 bases match TRBD2. Per the germline V gene, CDR1 is MNHNY and CDR2 is SVGAGI (reference sequence). This CDR3 spans 16 amino acids. The CDR3 coding sequence is TGTGCCAGCAGTTACCTTAGCGGGGTCCTCACAGGTACGCAGTATTTT. Amino acids: CASSYLSGVLTGTQYF.

The J gene is TRBJ2-1, the V gene TRBV4-1; no firm D call. Deletions cut 0 bases from V and 11 bases from J, with 11 bases between. The CDR3 contains 13 residues. CDR1 is MGHRA and CDR2 is YSYEKL in the germline V gene. CDR3 bases: TGCGCCAGCAGCCAAGATCGCGGCGGAAAGCAGTTCTTC. This translates into CASSQDRGGKQFF.

This clonotype was recorded at least ten times. The chain joins TRBV6-2 or TRBV6-3 to TRBJ1-2; D is unresolved. Germline V lookup: CDR1 MNHEY, CDR2 SVGEGT. The CDR3 spans 14 residues. Trimming pared 2 bases from V and 8 bases from J, leaving 15 bases between. The CDR3 here is CASSYAQEDWGYTF. The DNA of the CDR3 is TGTGCCAGCAGTTACGCCCAGGAGGACTGGGGCTACACCTTC.

With respect to this clonotype: Possible read error: a much larger clone is one base away. The rearrangement uses TRBV5-6 and TRBJ2-5, with 9 bases lining up with TRBD1. The CDR3 length is 13 residues. The germline gives CDR1 SGHDT, CDR2 YYEEEE. The CDR3 is CANSYGQGETQYF. The CDR3 nucleotides are TGTGCCAACAGCTATGGACAGGGGGAGACCCAGTACTTC.

The CDR3 spells CASSSPHRGPDTQYF. Here the CDR3 DNA reads TGTGCCAGCAGTTCACCCCATAGGGGGCCGGATACGCAGTATTTT. The V gene is TRBV28, the J gene TRBJ2-3; 7 bases match TRBD1. The CDR3 is 15 amino acids. Trimming cost V 4 bases and J 6 bases; bases outside gene matches: 10. Germline V lookup: CDR1 MDHEN, CDR2 SYDVKM. Supplemented by reference TRBV28 and TRBJ2-3, the full variable domain reads DVKVTQSSRYLVKRTGEKVFLECVQDMDHENMFWYRQDPGLGLRLIYFSYDVKMKEKGDIPEGYSVSREKKERFSLILESASTNQTSMYLCASSSPHRGPDTQYFGPGTRLTVL.

The sample holds a few counts of this clonotype. The chain couples TRBV7-9 to TRBJ2-1, with D hard to call. V gave up 1 base and J gave up 9 bases, with 10 bases separating them. CDR3 length: 13 residues. Germline loops: CDR1 SEHNR, CDR2 FQNEAQ (reference sequence). The CDR3 sequence is CASSLDDRPEQFF. The CDR3 nucleotides are TGTGCCAGCAGCTTAGATGATCGACCTGAGCAGTTCTTC.

Details on this clonotype: The junction shows a germline mismatch at one end, possibly a read error. V and J are TRBV11-3 and TRBJ2-1; a weak D match, TRBD2 (6 bases). The CDR3 is 16 amino acids. Germline V gene data show CDR1 as SGHNT and CDR2 as YENEEA. CDR3 sequence (DNA): TGTGCCAGCAGCTCAGGTGGTAGCGGCATCTACAATGAGCACTTCTTC. Protein sequence: CASSSGGSGIYNEHFF.

About this clonotype: One junction end disagrees with the germline gene, perhaps due to a read error. This sequence joins TRBV11-3 and TRBJ2-3; D call uncertain. This CDR3 has 13 residues. Germline V gene sequence: CDR1 SGHNT, CDR2 YENEEA. CDR3 protein: CASGPEATDTQCF. CDR3 DNA: TGTGCCAGCGGCCCCGAGGCCACAGACACGCAGTGTTTT.

Worth noting for this clonotype: Mismatch with germline at one junction end may stem from a read error. The J gene is TRBJ2-1, the V gene TRBV11-3; possible D gene TRBD1, 5 bases. The CDR3 is made up of 12 amino acids. The V gene's germline CDR1 is SGHNT and CDR2 YENEEA. The CDR3 spells CVSSLNRNEQLF. Here the CDR3 DNA reads TGCGTCAGCAGCCTTAACAGGAATGAGCAGCTCTTC.

The chain joins TRBV4-1 to TRBJ1-5, with D possibly TRBD1 on 5 matching bases. The CDR3 consists of 15 residues. The V end lost 3 bases, the J end lost 1 base, and 10 bases lay between the germline ends. Germline-derived CDR1 and CDR2 are MGHRA and YSYEKL. Written as DNA, the CDR3 is TGCGCCAGCAGCCAGGACAAGGGGAGCAATCAGCCCCAGCATTTT. The encoded protein is CASSQDKGSNQPQHF.

V is TRBV20-1 and J is TRBJ2-3; no firm D call. Matching the DNA end better, TRBJ1-5 makes the J call doubtful. Germline values: CDR1 DFQATT, CDR2 SNEGSKA (reference sequence). This CDR3 has 14 amino acids. CDR3 loop: CTAVGGLVLNTQHF. The CDR3 DNA follows: TGCACTGCGGTAGGCGGACTAGTTCTAAATACGCAGCATTTT.

Turning to this clonotype: At one of its ends the junction is not consistent with the germline gene, which may arise from a read error. The V call is TRBV20-1, the J call TRBJ2-1; D perhaps matches TRBD2 (7 bases). The CDR3 totals 17 residues. The germline V gene has CDR1 DFQATT and CDR2 SNEGSKA (reference sequence). The CDR3 sequence: CSAGGASTKNLNNGQFF. The CDR3 nucleotides read TGCAGTGCTGGGGGGGCTAGCACAAAAAATCTAAACAATGGGCAGTTCTTC.

This clonotype has more than one count but fewer than ten. Here the CDR3 DNA reads TGCAGTGGCCCCGCAGTGGGAACGGTCTACGAGCAGTACTTC. It encodes CSGPAVGTVYEQYF. The chain joins TRBV20-1 to TRBJ2-7; D unresolved. Germline V CDR1 and CDR2: DFQATT, SNEGSKA (reference sequence). V gave up 7 bases and J gave up 3 bases, with 19 bases separating them. This CDR3 has 14 amino acids.

Regarding this clonotype: Just one base apart from a much larger clone, this may be a read error. The V gene is TRBV12-3 or TRBV12-4, the J gene TRBJ1-1; no definite D call. This CDR3 is 13 amino acids long. The CDR3 DNA follows: TGTGCCAGCGGTTTTAGACTGAACACTGAAGCTTTCTTT. Protein product: CASGFRLNTEAFF.

The chain employs TRBV5-1 and TRBJ2-1, with D unresolved. The CDR3 sequence is 15 residues long. Germline V gene sequence: CDR1 SGHRS, CDR2 YFSETQ. Trimming left V 0 bases short and J 4 bases short, with 11 bases between. CDR3: CASSLEQYQYNEQFF. CDR3 in DNA: TGCGCCAGCAGCTTGGAACAATATCAATACAATGAGCAGTTCTTC.

The chain combines TRBV6-1 with TRBJ2-1; 9 positions agree with TRBD1. The J call may be in error: the DNA end matches TRBJ2-7 better. Germline V gene lookup returns CDR1 MNHNS and CDR2 SASEGT. This CDR3 comprises 16 residues. In nucleotides, the CDR3 is TGTGCCAGCAGCGGGAGCGGGGACAGGGTTACCGATAAGCAGTACTTC. Protein sequence: CASSGSGDRVTDKQYF.

Regarding this clonotype: A much larger clone differs from this one at a single base, so this may be a read error. DNA of the CDR3: TGCAGTGCTAAAATTCCATTTTCCACAGATACGCAGTATTTT. Translation gives CSAKIPFSTDTQYF. The chain joins TRBV20-1 to TRBJ2-3; no reliable D call. V gave up 4 bases and J gave up 2 bases, with 13 bases separating them. The CDR3 has 14 amino acids. CDR1 is DFQATT and CDR2 is SNEGSKA in the germline V gene (reference sequence).

Concerning this clonotype: A much larger clonotype is one base distant, so this may be a read error. The rearrangement links TRBV20-1 to TRBJ2-7; D is uncertain. Per germline, CDR1 DFQATT and CDR2 SNEGSKA (reference sequence). The V end lost 5 bases, the J end lost 3 bases, and 17 bases lay between the germline ends. The CDR3 runs 14 residues. As DNA, the CDR3 is TGCAGTGCTCAAGTCTCGCGGAGAGGCTACGAGCAGTACTTC. Protein sequence: CSAQVSRRGYEQYF.

As regards this clonotype: The junction shows a germline mismatch at one end, possibly a read error. The gene calls are TRBV5-6 and TRBJ2-1, with D possibly TRBD1 on 6 matching bases. The CDR3 extends over 17 amino acids. Germline lookup yields CDR1 SGHDT and CDR2 YYEEEE. This CDR3 is CASSLRAGASSYNEQFF. The CDR3 DNA is TGTGCCAGCAGCTTGAGGGCAGGGGCAAGCTCCTACAATGAACAGTTCTTC.

The chain uses TRBV29-1 and TRBJ2-7; 10 bases are a match to TRBD1. The CDR3 has 16 residues. V trimming: 7 bases; J trimming: 5 bases; junction bases outside the gene matches: 17. Germline CDR1 reads SQVTM; CDR2 reads ANQGSEA. The CDR3 DNA reads TGCAGCGACTCAAAATTATGGGGACAGGGGAGGGACGAGCAGTACTTC. It yields the protein CSDSKLWGQGRDEQYF.

On this clonotype itself: With a much larger clone just one base away, this may be a read error. The chain joins TRBV4-1 to TRBJ2-2, with 7 bases that match TRBD2. This CDR3 contains 15 residues. Looked up from germline, CDR1 is MGHRA and CDR2 is YSYEKL. This CDR3 reads CTSSSRGANTGELFF. In DNA, the CDR3 is TGCACCAGCAGCAGCCGGGGGGCGAACACCGGGGAGCTGTTTTTT.

About this clonotype itself: Given the absence of the conserved phenylalanine or tryptophan at the CDR3 end, a read error is likely. V is TRBV11-2 and J is TRBJ1-5; TRBD1 might be the D (5 bases). Germline V gives CDR1 SGHAT, CDR2 FQNNGV. The CDR3 runs to 14 residues. The CDR3 loop reads CATSNSRADQPQHL. In DNA, the CDR3 is TGTGCCACCAGCAACAGCAGGGCCGATCAGCCCCAGCATTTA.